This TCR beta chain was found in a study of cytomegalovirus exposure and HLA in healthy donors. This clone was recorded only once. Sequencing was performed with immunoSEQ multiplex PCR; in TCRdb, only in-frame clones are kept and a portion is missing. The table has roughly 180,000 clones, roughly 86% seen once. The germline V gene encodes CDR1 LNHDA and CDR2 SQIVND (reference sequence). The V end lost 4 bases, the J end lost 5 bases, and 27 bases lay between the germline ends. CDR3 length: 18 residues. This clonotype was obtained from a man in his thirties or forties in good health and CMV-seropositive. The chain couples TRBV19 to TRBJ2-7; possibly TRBD1 for D (5 bases). The sample consisted of PBMCs. CDR3: CASSTKGSEGDKKNEQYF. The CDR3 DNA reads as TGTGCCAGTAGTACAAAAGGGTCGGAAGGGGATAAAAAGAACGAGCAGTACTTC.